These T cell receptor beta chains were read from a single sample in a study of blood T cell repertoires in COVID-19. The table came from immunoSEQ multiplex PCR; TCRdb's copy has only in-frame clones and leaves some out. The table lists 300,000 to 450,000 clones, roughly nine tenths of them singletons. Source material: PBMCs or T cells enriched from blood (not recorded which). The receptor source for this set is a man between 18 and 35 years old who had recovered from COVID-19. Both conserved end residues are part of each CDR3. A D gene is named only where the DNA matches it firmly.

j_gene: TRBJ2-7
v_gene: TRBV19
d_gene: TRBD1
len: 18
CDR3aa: CASSTQGQGDLQRYEQYF

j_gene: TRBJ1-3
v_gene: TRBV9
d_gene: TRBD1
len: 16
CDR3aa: CASSVETGKIGNTIYF

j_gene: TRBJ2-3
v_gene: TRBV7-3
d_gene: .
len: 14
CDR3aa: CASSLRGEADTQYF

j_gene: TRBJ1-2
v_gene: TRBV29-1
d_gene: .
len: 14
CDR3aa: CSVEGQGGNYGYTF

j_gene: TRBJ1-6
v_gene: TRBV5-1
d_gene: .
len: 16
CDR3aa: CASSLGDNGRDSPLHF

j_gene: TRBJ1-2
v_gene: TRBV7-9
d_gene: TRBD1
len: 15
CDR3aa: CASSLDGQGAYGYTF

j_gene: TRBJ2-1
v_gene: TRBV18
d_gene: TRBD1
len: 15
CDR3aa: CASSPPGQGMGEQFF

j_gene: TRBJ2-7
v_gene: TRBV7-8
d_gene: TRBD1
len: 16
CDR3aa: CASSLAIRDSVYEQYF

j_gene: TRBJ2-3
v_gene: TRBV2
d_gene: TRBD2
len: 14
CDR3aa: CASSEGTSADTQYF

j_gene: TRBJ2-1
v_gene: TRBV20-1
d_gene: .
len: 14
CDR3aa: CSASSESSYNEQFF

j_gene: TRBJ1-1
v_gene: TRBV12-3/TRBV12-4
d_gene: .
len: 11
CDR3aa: CASSRYRFAFF

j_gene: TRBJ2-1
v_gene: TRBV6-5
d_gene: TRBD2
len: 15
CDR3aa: CASRPPGGRSNEQFF

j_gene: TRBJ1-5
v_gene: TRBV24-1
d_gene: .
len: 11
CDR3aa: CATSGIQPQHF

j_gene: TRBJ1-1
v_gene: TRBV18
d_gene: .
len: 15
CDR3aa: CASSPLRGADTEAFF

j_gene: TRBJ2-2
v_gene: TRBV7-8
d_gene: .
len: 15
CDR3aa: CASRWIRTVTGELFF

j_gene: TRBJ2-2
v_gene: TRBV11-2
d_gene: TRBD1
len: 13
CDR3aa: CASSLDLQGSLFF

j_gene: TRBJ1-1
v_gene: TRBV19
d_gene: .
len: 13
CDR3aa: CASSILQGTEAFF

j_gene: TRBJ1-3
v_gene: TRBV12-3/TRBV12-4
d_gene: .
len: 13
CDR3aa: CASCLSSGNTIYF

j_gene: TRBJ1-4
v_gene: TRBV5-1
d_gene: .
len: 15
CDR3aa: CASSFNGAYNEKLFF

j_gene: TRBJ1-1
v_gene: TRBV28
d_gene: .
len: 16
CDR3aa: CASSLYGWRGNTEAFF

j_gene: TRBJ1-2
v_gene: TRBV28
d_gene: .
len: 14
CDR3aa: CASLRGYGNYGYTF

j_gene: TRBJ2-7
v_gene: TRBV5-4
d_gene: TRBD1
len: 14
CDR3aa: CASSLPGQGYEQYF

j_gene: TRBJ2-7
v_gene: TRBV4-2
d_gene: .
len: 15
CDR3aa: CASSSEPSGDYEQYF

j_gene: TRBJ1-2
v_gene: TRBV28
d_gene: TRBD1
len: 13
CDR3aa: CASFKPGGRRYTF

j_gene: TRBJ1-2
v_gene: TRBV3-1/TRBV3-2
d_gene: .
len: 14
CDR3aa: CASSQDKTDYGYTF

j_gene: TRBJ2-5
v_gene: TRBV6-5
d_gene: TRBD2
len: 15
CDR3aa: CASSPALAVKETQYF

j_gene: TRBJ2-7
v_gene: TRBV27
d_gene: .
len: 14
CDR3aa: CASSLLAGNYEQYF

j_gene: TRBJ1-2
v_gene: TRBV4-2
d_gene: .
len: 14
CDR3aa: CASSLPGQHYGYTF

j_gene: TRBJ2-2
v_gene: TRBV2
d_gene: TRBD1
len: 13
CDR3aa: CAIRDSNTGELFF

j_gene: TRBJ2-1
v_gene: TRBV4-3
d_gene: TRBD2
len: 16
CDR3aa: CASSQERRISGIEQFF

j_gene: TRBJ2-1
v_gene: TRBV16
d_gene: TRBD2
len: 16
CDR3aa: CASSQSTLAGGRQRFF

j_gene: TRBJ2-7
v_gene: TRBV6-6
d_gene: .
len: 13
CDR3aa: CASSYVGPYEQYF

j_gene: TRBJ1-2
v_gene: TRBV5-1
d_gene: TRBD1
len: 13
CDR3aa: CASSPGQGRGYTF

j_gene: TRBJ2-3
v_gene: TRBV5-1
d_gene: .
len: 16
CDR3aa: CASSLPSAADTDTQYF

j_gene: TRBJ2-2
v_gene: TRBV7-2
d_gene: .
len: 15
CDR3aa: CASTPVPSGAGELFF

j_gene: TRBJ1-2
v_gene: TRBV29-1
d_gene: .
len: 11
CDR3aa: CSVGQIYGYTF

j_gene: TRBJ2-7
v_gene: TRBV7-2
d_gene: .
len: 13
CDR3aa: CASSLTGIHEQYF

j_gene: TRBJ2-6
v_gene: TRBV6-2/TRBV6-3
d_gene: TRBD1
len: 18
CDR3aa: CASSYLQGITSGANVLTF

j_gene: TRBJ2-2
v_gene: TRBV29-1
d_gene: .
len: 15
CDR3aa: CSVEWGQSYTGELFF

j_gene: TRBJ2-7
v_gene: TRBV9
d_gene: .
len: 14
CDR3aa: CASSGAGASYEQYF

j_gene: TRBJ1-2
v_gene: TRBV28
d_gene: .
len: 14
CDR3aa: CASISGGADRGYTF

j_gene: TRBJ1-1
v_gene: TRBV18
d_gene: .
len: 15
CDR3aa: CASSPPARRDTEAFF

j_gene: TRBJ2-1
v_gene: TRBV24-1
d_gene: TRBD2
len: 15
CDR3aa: CATSDGTSGNNEQFF

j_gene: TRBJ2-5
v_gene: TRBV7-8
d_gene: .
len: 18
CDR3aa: CASSLATSGTRSQETQYF

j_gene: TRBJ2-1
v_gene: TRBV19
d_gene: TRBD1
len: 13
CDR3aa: CASSRQGRDEQFF

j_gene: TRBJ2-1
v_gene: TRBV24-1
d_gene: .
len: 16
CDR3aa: CATSTRRDTSYNEQFF

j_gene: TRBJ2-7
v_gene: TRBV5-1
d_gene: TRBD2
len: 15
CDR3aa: CASSISGGSSYEQYF

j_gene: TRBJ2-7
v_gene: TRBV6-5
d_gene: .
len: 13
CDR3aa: CASRGAPSYEQYF

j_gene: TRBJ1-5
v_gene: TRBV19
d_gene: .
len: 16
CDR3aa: CASSIISSLDGQPQHF